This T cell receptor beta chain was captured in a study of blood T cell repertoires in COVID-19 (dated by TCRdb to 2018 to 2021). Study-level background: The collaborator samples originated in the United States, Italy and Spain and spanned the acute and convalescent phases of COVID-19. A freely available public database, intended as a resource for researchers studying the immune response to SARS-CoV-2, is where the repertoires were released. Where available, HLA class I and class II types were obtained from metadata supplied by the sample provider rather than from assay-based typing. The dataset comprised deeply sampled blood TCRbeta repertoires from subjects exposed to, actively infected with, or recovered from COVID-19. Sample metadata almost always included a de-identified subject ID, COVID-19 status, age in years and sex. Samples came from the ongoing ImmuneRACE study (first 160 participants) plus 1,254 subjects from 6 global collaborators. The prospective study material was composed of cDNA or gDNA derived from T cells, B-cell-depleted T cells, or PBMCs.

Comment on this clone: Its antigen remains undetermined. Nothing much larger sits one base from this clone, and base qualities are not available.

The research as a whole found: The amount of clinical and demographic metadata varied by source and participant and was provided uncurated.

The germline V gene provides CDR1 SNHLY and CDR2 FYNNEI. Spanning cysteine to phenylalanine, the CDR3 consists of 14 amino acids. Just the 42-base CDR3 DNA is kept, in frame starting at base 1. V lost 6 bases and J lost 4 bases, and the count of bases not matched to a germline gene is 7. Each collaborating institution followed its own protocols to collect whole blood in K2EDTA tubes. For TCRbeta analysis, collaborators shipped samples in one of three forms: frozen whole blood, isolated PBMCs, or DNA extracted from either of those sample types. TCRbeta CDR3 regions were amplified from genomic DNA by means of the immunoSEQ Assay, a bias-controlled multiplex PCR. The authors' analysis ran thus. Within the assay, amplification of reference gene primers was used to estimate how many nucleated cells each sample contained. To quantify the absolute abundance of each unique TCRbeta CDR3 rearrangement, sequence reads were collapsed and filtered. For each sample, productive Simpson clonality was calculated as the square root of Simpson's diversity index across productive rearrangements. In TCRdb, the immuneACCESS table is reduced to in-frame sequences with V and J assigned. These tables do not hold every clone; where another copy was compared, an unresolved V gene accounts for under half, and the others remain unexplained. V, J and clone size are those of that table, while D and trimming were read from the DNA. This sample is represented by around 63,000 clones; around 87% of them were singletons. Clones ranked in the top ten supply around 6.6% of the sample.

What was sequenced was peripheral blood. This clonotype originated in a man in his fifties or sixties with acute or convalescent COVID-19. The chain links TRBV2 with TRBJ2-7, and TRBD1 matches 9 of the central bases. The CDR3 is CASSWSGTGYEQYF. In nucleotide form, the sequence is TGTGCCAGCAGCTGGTCGGGGACAGGGTACGAGCAGTACTTC. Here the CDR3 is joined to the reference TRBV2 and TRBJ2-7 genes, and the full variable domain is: EPEVTQTPSHQVTQMGQEVILRCVPISNHLYFYWYRQILGQKVEFLVSFYNNEISEKSEIFDDQFSVERPDGSNFTLKIRSTKLEDSAMYFCASSWSGTGYEQYFGPGTRLTVT.